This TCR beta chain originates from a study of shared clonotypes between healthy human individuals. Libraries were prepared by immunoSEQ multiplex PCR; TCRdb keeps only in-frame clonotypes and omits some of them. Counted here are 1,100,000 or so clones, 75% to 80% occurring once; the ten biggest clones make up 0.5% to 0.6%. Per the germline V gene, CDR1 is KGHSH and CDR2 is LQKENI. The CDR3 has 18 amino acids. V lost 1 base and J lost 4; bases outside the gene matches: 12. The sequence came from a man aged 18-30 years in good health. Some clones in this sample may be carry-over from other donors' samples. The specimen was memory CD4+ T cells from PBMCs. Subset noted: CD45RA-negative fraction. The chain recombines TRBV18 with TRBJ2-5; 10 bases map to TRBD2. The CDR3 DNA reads TGTGCCAGCTCACCACTTCCCGCTAGCGGGAGTTTTGGAGAGACCCAGTACTTC. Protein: CASSPLPASGSFGETQYF.